Below, 14 T cell receptor beta chains from the same sample are listed, as sequenced in a study of cytomegalovirus exposure and HLA in healthy donors (dated by TCRdb to about 2017). Preparation of the library involved the immunoSEQ multiplex PCR assay. For the multiplex PCR, a mixture combining 60 forward primers for TCR Vbeta segments and 13 reverse primers for TCR Jbeta segments was used. The source is immuneACCESS, and TCRdb retained only in-frame sequences with V and J called. Part of the clones is not carried over; for the studies checked, unresolved V genes explain less than half of this, and the remainder is unexplained. For this sample there are tens of thousands of clones; less than 75% appear just once. The ten largest clones add up to about 2% of the sample. What was sequenced was PBMCs. The receptor set was obtained from a man aged 25 to 40 in good health and CMV-seronegative.

V gene TRBV5-1 combines with J gene TRBJ2-7; no reliable D call. The CDR3 has 13 amino acids. Germline values: CDR1 SGHRS, CDR2 YFSETQ. The V end lost 2 bases, the J end lost 1 base, and 7 bases lay between the germline ends. The CDR3: CASSFGLSYEQYF. CDR3 sequence (DNA): TGCGCCAGCAGCTTCGGTCTGTCCTACGAGCAGTACTTC.

The table lists this clone with a count of one. The chain recombines TRBV2 with TRBJ2-3; a weak D match, TRBD1 (6 bases). Trimming cost V 4 bases and J 2 bases, with 13 bases left between them. This CDR3 is built from 15 residues. Per germline, CDR1 SNHLY and CDR2 FYNNEI. The CDR3 coding sequence is TGTGCCAGCAGTGTAGACAGGCAGGTCACAGATACGCAGTATTTT. Translation gives CASSVDRQVTDTQYF.

The chain has TRBV27 and TRBJ2-1; 7 bases match TRBD2. V was pared by 2 bases and J by 4 bases, with 5 bases of the junction left unmatched. The CDR3 spans 15 residues. Germline CDR1 MNHEY, CDR2 SMNVEV (reference sequence). The CDR3 sequence: CASSLRAGAYNEQFF. The CDR3 DNA reads as TGTGCCAGCAGTTTACGGGCGGGAGCGTACAATGAGCAGTTCTTC.

J is TRBJ1-1 and V is TRBV5-1; D gene unclear. Trimming stripped 3 bases from V and 1 base from J, with 13 bases between. The V gene's germline CDR1 is SGHRS and CDR2 YFSETQ. This CDR3 comprises 15 residues. CDR3: CASSSIGVGNTEAFF. The CDR3 region has the DNA TGCGCCAGCAGCTCCATCGGTGTCGGGAACACTGAAGCTTTCTTT. The full variable domain, its missing parts supplied by reference TRBV5-1 and TRBJ1-1, is KAGVTQTPRYLIKTRGQQVTLSCSPISGHRSVSWYQQTPGQGLQFLFEYFSETQRNKGNFPGRFSGRQFSNSRSEMNVSTLELGDSALYLCASSSIGVGNTEAFFGQGTRLTVV.

The V gene is TRBV7-2, the J gene TRBJ2-1; 11 nucleotides align to TRBD2. Germline CDR1 and CDR2: SGHTA and FQGNSA. The V gene end was trimmed by 0 bases and the J gene end by 7 bases; junction bases not matched to a gene: 5. This CDR3 region has 16 residues. The CDR3 sequence is CASSLATSGSINEQFF. The CDR3 region has the DNA TGTGCCAGCAGCTTAGCTACTAGCGGGAGCATAAATGAGCAGTTCTTC. The entire variable domain, with the rest obtained from reference TRBV7-2 and TRBJ2-1, is as follows: GAGVSQSPSNKVTEKGKDVELRCDPISGHTALYWYRQSLGQGLEFLIYFQGNSAPDKSGLPSDRFSAERTGGSVSTLTIQRTQQEDSAVYLCASSLATSGSINEQFFGPGTRLTVL.

The V call is TRBV30, the J call TRBJ2-3; D is possibly TRBD2 (7 bases). The CDR3 is made up of 15 amino acids. Deletions cut 0 bases from V and 2 bases from J, with 12 bases between. Germline assignment: CDR1 GTSNPN and CDR2 SVGIG (reference sequence). CDR3 loop: CAWSVLGGLTDTQYF. Written as DNA, the CDR3 is TGTGCCTGGAGTGTACTCGGGGGGCTCACAGATACGCAGTATTTT.

V is TRBV5-1 and J is TRBJ1-3; D is possibly TRBD1 (5 bases). The V end lost 5 bases, the J end lost 4 bases, and 16 bases lay between the germline ends. The germline V gene encodes CDR1 SGHRS and CDR2 YFSETQ. The CDR3 runs 15 residues. The CDR3 DNA follows: TGCGCCAGCAGGCAGGGAGGGTTTTCCGGAAACACCATATATTTT. This gives the protein CASRQGGFSGNTIYF.

This clone appeared a few times. V usage is TRBV6-6 and J usage is TRBJ1-5, with 10 bases fitting TRBD1. This CDR3 contains 15 residues. Germline V lookup: CDR1 MNHNY, CDR2 SVGAGI (reference sequence). The ends lost 7 bases at V and 0 bases at J; junction bases unmatched: 3. The CDR3, as DNA: TGTGCCAGCACCCGGGACAGGGGTAGCAATCAGCCCCAGCATTTT. It translates to CASTRDRGSNQPQHF.

This clone was seen once. The V call is TRBV4-3, the J call TRBJ2-6; D gene uncertain. The germline CDR1 and CDR2 sequences are LGHNA and YSLEER. With 0 bases removed from V and 0 bases from J, the gap between germline ends came to 6 bases. This CDR3 comprises 16 residues. This CDR3 is CASSQDEHSGANVLTF. CDR3 in DNA: TGCGCCAGCAGCCAAGATGAACACTCTGGGGCCAACGTCCTGACTTTC.

This chain links TRBV18 with TRBJ1-5; D may be TRBD1 (6 bases). Germline assignment: CDR1 KGHSH and CDR2 LQKENI. Between the trimmed V and J ends, which lost 3 bases and 4 bases, there was a span of 16 bases. The CDR3 spans 16 residues. The chain's CDR3 is CASSPSDRQSNQPQHF. The CDR3, as DNA: TGTGCCAGCTCACCTTCGGACAGACAGAGTAATCAGCCCCAGCATTTT.

Written as DNA, the CDR3 is TGTGCCAGCAGTTTACGGGGTATCGGGCAGCCCCAGCATTTT. Protein: CASSLRGIGQPQHF. The genes are TRBV27 and TRBJ1-5; D remains ambiguous. Trimming removed 2 bases from V and 7 bases from J, with 12 bases in between. CDR1 and CDR2 from the germline V gene are MNHEY and SMNVEV (reference sequence). CDR3 size: 14 residues.

This clone was observed a handful of times. This chain uses TRBV7-9 with TRBJ2-1; D gene unclear. The CDR3 is 14 amino acids. V was cut by 2 bases and J by 5 bases, with 10 bases left in between. Germline values: CDR1 SEHNR, CDR2 FQNEAQ (reference sequence). The CDR3 loop is CASSLTFGDNEQFF. The CDR3 DNA follows: TGTGCCAGCAGCTTAACTTTCGGAGACAATGAGCAGTTCTTC.

This clone was seen more than once but under ten times. The rearrangement links TRBV13 to TRBJ2-5, with D perhaps matching TRBD2 (6 bases). The CDR3 sequence is 15 residues long. V gave up 3 bases and J gave up 1 base, with 12 bases separating them. Germline lookup yields CDR1 PRHDT and CDR2 FYEKMQ (reference sequence). This CDR3 reads CASSFPPGVQETQYF. CDR3 DNA: TGTGCCAGCAGCTTTCCCCCGGGGGTCCAAGAGACCCAGTACTTC. Looking up the rest from reference TRBV13 and TRBJ2-5 gives the full variable domain: AAGVIQSPRHLIKEKRETATLKCYPIPRHDTVYWYQQGPGQDPQFLISFYEKMQSDKGSIPDRFSAQQFSDYHSELNMSSLELGDSALYFCASSFPPGVQETQYFGPGTRLLVL.

There are a few counts of this clone. The rearrangement joins TRBV7-8 to TRBJ2-7; TRBD1 aligns across 8 bases. Trimming took 5 bases from V and 6 from J; bases not matched to a gene: 6. The CDR3 runs to 13 residues. The V gene's germline CDR1 is SGHVS and CDR2 FQNEAQ. The CDR3 region has the DNA TGTGCCAGCAGCATGGACAGGGCCGGCGAGCAGTACTTC. This gives the protein CASSMDRAGEQYF.